The clone carrying this T cell receptor beta chain has only a few counts. V was cut by 4 bases and J by 2 bases, with 20 bases left in between. Germline V gene sequence: CDR1 MDHEN, CDR2 SYDVKM. The CDR3 loop spans 18 amino acids. TCRdb re-derived calls from the reads in MiXCR, one entry per CDR3 protein. Among 300,000 or so distinct CDR3 sequences listed, 25% were seen once. This entry belongs to a study of T cell repertoires in cytomegalovirus infection. This chain uses TRBV28 with TRBJ1-4; no clear D. The sequencing sample was made of PBMCs. The receptor comes from a human donor in good health (CMV status not recorded). Some clones in this sample may be carry-over from other donors' samples. In nucleotides, the CDR3 is TGTGCCAGCAGTTCCCGTGGGAACCGCGTAGGGACTAATGAAAAACTGTTTTTT. It yields the protein CASSSRGNRVGTNEKLFF.